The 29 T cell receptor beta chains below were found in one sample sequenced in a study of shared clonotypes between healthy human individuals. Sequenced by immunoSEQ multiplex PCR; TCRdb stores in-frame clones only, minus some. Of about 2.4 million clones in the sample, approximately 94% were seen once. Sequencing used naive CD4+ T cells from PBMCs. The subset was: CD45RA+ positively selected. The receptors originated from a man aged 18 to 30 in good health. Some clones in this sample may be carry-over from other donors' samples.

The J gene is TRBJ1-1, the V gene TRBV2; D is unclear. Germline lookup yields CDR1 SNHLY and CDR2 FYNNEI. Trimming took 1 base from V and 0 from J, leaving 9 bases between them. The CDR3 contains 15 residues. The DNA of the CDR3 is TGTGCCAGCAGTGAAGGAGCCCGGTTGAACACTGAAGCTTTCTTT. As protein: CASSEGARLNTEAFF.

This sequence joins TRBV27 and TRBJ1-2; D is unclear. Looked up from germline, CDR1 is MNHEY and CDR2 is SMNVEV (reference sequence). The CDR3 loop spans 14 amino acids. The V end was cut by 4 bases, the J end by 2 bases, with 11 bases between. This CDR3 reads CASSYRAANYGYTF. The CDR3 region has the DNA TGTGCCAGCAGTTACCGGGCCGCAAACTATGGCTACACCTTC.

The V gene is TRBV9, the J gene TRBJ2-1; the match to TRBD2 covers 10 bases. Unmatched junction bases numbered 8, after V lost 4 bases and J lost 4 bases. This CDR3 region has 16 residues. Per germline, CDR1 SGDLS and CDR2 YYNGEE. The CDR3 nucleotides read TGTGCCAGCAGCTTCACGACTAGCGGGCCTTACAATGAGCAGTTCTTC. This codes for CASSFTTSGPYNEQFF.

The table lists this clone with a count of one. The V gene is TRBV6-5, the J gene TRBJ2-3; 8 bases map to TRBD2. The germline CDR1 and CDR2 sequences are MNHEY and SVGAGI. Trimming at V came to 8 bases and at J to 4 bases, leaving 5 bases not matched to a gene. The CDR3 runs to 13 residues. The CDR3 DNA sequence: TGTGCCAGCTCCAGCGGGAGTCCAGATACGCAGTATTTT. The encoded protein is CASSSGSPDTQYF.

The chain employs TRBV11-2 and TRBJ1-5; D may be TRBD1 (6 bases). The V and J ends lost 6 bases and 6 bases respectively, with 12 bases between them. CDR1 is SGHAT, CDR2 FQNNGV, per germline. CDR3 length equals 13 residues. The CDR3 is CASSQMGAQPQHF. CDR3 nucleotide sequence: TGTGCCAGCAGTCAAATGGGGGCTCAGCCCCAGCATTTT. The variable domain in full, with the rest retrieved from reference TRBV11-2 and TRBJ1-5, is EAGVAQSPRYKIIEKRQSVAFWCNPISGHATLYWYQQILGQGPKLLIQFQNNGVVDDSQLPKDRFSAERLKGVDSTLKIQPAKLEDSAVYLCASSQMGAQPQHFGDGTRLSIL.

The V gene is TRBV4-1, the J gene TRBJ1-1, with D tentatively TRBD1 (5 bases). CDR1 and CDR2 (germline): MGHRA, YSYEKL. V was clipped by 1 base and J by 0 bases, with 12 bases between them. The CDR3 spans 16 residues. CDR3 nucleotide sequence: TGCGCCAGCAGCCAAGGTGCAGGGAGGATGAACACTGAAGCTTTCTTT. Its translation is CASSQGAGRMNTEAFF.

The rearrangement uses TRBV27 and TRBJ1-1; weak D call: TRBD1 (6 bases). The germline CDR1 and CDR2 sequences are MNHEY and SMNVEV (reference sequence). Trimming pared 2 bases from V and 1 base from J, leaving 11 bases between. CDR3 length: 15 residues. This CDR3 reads CASSLIGTSNTEAFF. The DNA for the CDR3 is TGTGCCAGCAGTTTAATTGGGACATCGAACACTGAAGCTTTCTTT.

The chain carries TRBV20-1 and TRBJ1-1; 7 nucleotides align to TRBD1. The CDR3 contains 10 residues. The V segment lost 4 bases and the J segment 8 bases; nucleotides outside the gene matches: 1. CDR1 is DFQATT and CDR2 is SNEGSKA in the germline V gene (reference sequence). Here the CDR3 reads CSAKQGEAFF. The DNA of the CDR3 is TGCAGTGCTAAACAGGGGGAAGCTTTCTTT.

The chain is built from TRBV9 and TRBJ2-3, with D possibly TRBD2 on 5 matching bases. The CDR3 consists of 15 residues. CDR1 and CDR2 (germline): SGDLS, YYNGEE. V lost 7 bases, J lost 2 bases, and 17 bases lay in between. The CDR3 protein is CASAREPHLTDTQYF. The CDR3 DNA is TGTGCCAGCGCTAGGGAGCCACATCTCACAGATACGCAGTATTTT. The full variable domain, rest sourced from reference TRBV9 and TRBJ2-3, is DSGVTQTPKHLITATGQRVTLRCSPRSGDLSVYWYQQSLDQGLQFLIQYYNGEERAKGNILERFSAQQFPDLHSELNLSSLELGDSALYFCASAREPHLTDTQYFGPGTRLTVL.

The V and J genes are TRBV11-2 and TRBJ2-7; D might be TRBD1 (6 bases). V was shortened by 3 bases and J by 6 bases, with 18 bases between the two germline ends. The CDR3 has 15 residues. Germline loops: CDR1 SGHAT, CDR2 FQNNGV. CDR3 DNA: TGTGCCAGCAGCTTCATCAGGGGACAATTGGGCGAGCAGTACTTC. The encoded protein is CASSFIRGQLGEQYF.

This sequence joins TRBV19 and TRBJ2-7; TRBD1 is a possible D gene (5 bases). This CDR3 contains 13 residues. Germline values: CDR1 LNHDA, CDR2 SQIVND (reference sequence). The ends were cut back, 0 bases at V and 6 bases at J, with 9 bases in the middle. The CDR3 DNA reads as TGTGCCAGTAGTATAGAGGGGCGGTTCGAGCAGTACTTC. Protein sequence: CASSIEGRFEQYF. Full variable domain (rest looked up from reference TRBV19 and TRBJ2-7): DGGITQSPKYLFRKEGQNVTLSCEQNLNHDAMYWYRQDPGQGLRLIYYSQIVNDFQKGDIAEGYSVSREKKESFPLTVTSAQKNPTAFYLCASSIEGRFEQYFGPGTRLTVT.

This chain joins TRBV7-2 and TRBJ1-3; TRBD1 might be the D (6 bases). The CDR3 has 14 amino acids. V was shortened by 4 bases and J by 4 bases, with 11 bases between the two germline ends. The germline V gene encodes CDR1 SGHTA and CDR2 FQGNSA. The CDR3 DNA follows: TGTGCCAGCAGCTCCTTGGGACAAGGAAACACCATATATTTT. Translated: CASSSLGQGNTIYF.

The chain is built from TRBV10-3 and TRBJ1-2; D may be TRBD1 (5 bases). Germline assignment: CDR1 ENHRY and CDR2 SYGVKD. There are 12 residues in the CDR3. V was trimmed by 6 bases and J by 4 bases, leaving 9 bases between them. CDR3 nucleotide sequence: TGTGCCATCAGATCCGACAGCTATGGCTACACCTTC. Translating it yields CAIRSDSYGYTF.

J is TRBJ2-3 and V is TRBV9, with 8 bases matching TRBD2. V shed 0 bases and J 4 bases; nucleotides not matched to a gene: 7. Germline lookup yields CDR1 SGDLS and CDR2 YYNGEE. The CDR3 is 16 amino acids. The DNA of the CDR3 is TGTGCCAGCAGCGTAGGAGCGGGAGCGGGGGCAGATACGCAGTATTTT. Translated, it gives CASSVGAGAGADTQYF.

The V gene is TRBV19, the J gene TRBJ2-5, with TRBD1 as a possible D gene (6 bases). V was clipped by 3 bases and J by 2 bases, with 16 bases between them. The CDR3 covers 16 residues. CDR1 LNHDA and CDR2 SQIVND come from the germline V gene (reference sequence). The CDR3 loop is CASSIPRPGVQETQYF. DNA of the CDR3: TGTGCCAGTAGTATTCCGCGACCAGGGGTTCAAGAGACCCAGTACTTC.

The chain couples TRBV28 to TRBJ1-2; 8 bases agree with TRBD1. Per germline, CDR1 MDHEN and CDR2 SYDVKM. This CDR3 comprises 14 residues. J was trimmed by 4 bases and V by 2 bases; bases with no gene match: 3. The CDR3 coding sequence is TGTGCCAGCAGTTTACAGGGGGCGAGCTATGGCTACACCTTC. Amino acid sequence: CASSLQGASYGYTF.

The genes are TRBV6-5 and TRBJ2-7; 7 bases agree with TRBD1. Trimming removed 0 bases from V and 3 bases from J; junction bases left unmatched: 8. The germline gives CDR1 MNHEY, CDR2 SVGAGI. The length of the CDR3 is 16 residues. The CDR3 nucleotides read TGTGCCAGCAGTTACTCGATAATCGCAGGGGGCTACGAGCAGTACTTC. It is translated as CASSYSIIAGGYEQYF.

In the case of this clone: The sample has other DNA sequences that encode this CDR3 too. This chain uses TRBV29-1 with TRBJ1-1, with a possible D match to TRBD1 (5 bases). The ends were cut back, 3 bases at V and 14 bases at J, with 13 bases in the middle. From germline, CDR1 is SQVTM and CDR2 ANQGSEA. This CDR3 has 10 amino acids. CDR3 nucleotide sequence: TGCAGCGTTGAGTTAGGGGTAGCCTTCTTT. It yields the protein CSVELGVAFF.

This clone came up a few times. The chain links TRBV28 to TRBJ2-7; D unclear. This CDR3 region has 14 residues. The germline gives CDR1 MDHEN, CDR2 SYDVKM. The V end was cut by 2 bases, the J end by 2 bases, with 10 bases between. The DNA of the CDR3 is TGTGCCAGCAGTTTACCAGGCCTTGCCTACGAGCAGTACTTC. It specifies CASSLPGLAYEQYF.

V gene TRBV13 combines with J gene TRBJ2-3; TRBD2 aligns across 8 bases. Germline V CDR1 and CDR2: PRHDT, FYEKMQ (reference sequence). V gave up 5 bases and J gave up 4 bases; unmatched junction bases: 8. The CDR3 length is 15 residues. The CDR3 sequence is CASSPSGSRADTQYF. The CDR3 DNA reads TGTGCCAGCAGCCCGAGCGGGAGTAGGGCAGATACGCAGTATTTT.

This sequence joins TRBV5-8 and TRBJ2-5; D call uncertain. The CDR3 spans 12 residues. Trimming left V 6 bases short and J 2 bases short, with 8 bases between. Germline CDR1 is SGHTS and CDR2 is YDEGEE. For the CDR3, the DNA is TGTGCCAGCAACGGGTTTCAAGAGACCCAGTACTTC. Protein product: CASNGFQETQYF.

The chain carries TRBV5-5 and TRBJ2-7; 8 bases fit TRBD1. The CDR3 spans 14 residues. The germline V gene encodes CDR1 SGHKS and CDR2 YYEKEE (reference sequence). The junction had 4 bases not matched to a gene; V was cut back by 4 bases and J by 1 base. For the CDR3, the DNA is TGTGCCAGCAGCAGGGACAGGAGGTCCTACGAGCAGTACTTC. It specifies CASSRDRRSYEQYF.

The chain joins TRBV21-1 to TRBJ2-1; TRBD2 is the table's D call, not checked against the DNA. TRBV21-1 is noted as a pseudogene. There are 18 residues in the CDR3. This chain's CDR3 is CASSRRVFTRLAHNEQFF. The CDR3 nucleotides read TGTGCCAGCAGCAGGAGGGTTTTTACGAGACTAGCGCATAATGAGCAGTTCTTC.

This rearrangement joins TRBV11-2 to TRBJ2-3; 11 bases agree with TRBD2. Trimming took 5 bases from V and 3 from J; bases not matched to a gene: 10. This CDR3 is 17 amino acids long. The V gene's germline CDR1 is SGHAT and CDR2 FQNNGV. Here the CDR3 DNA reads TGTGCCAGCAGCCCAGGGATGGGACTAGCGGCTACAGATACGCAGTATTTT. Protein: CASSPGMGLAATDTQYF.

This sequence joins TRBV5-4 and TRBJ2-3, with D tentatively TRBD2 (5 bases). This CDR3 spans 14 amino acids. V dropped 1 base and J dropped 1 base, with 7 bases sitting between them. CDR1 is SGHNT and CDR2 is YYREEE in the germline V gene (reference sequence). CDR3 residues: CASSLTRGTDTQYF. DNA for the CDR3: TGTGCCAGCAGCTTGACGAGGGGCACAGATACGCAGTATTTT. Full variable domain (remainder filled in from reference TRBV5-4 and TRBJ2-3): ETGVTQSPTHLIKTRGQQVTLRCSSQSGHNTVSWYQQALGQGPQFIFQYYREEENGRGNFPPRFSGLQFPNYSSELNVNALELDDSALYLCASSLTRGTDTQYFGPGTRLTVL.

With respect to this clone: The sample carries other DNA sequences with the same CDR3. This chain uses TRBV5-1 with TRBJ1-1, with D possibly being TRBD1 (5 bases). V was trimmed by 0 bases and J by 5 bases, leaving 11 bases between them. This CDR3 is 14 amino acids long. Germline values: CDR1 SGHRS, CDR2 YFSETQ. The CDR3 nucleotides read TGCGCCAGCAGCTTGGTAGGGGCGGGAACTGAAGCTTTCTTT. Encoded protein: CASSLVGAGTEAFF.

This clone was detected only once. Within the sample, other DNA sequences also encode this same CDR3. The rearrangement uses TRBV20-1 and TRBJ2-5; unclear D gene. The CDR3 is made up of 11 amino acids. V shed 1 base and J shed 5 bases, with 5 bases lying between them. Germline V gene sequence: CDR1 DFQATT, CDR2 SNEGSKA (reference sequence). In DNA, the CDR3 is TGCAGTGCTAGAGCCCGCGAGACCCAGTACTTC. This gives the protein CSARARETQYF.

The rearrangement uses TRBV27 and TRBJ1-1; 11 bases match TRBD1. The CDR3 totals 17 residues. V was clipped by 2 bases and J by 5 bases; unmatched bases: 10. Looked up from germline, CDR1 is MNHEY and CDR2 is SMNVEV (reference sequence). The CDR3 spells CASSLRTGGPLGTEAFF. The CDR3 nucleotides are TGTGCCAGCAGTTTACGGACAGGGGGCCCCCTGGGGACTGAAGCTTTCTTT.

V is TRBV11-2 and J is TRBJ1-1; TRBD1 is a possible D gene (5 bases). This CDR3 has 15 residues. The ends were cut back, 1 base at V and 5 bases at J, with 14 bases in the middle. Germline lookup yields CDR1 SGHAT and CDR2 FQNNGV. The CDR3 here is CASSLVTGAWTEAFF. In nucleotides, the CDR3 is TGTGCCAGCAGCTTAGTCACTGGGGCCTGGACTGAAGCTTTCTTT. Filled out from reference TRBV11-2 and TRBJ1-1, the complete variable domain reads EAGVAQSPRYKIIEKRQSVAFWCNPISGHATLYWYQQILGQGPKLLIQFQNNGVVDDSQLPKDRFSAERLKGVDSTLKIQPAKLEDSAVYLCASSLVTGAWTEAFFGQGTRLTVV.